This T cell receptor beta chain was found in a study of regulatory T cells in long-lasting Graves disease. About the study: The definition of persistent Graves' disease was over 5 years of antithyroid drugs with positive TSH receptor antibodies.

Building of the TCR beta libraries involved iRepertoire HTBI primers and Arm-PCR of CDR3 regions. MiXCR, applied by TCRdb to the multiplex PCR reads, yields one record per CDR3 protein. The repertoire holds about 430,000 distinct CDR3 sequences, with under 25% as singletons. This clonotype was seen ten or more times. Its antigen is undetermined. The junction and the germline gene differ at one end; a read error may be behind it. Documented time point: persistent/refractory GD, antithyroid drugs over 5 years with positive TRAb. PBMCs provided the RNA from which the TCR library was made. Patients all came to the study from an endocrinology department in Xi'an, China. Broader study findings: The study found TRBV28, TRBJ1-2 and TRBJ2-5 favored in persistent disease.

The CDR3 loop spans 14 amino acids. Germline-derived CDR1 and CDR2 are LNHDA and SQIVND (reference sequence). The source of this sequence is a female donor with Graves disease. The sequenced sample was peripheral blood mononuclear cells (PBMCs), obtained when the disease was refractory, from a patient treated with antithyroid drugs. The chain employs TRBV19 and TRBJ1-2; TRBD1 matches 9 bases. For the CDR3, the DNA is TGTGCCAGCAGTACGGGACAGGGTTTTTACGGCTACACCTTC. Translating gives CASSTGQGFYGYTF.